These 14 T cell receptor beta chains were all obtained from the same sample, sequenced in a study of cytomegalovirus exposure and HLA in healthy donors (dated by TCRdb to the late 2010s). Library preparation was by the immunoSEQ multiplex PCR assay. For the multiplex PCR, a mixture combining 60 forward primers for TCR Vbeta segments and 13 reverse primers for TCR Jbeta segments was used. In its TCRdb copy, this immuneACCESS table keeps in-frame sequences only and misses some clones. Where compared with another copy, unresolved V genes explain less than half of these, and the others have no known cause. This sample has approximately 120,000 clones in its table, and approximately 80% of those were observed once. The leading ten clones occupy under 3.5% of the sample. The sample was PBMCs. These TCRs come from a female donor in good health and CMV-seronegative.

This clone has ten or more counts. The V and J genes are TRBV19 and TRBJ2-7; tentatively, D is TRBD1 (8 bases). CDR3 length equals 15 residues. Germline assignment: CDR1 LNHDA and CDR2 SQIVND (reference sequence). The V end lost 6 bases, the J end lost 5 bases, and 20 bases lay between the germline ends. The CDR3 nucleotides are TGTGCCAGTAGCCGAGCGGGACAGGCCTCGGACGAGCAGTACTTC. It encodes CASSRAGQASDEQYF. Full variable domain (outside the CDR3, taken from reference TRBV19 and TRBJ2-7): DGGITQSPKYLFRKEGQNVTLSCEQNLNHDAMYWYRQDPGQGLRLIYYSQIVNDFQKGDIAEGYSVSREKKESFPLTVTSAQKNPTAFYLCASSRAGQASDEQYFGPGTRLTVT.

This clone has only one observation. The genes are TRBV4-2 and TRBJ1-2, with 8 bases fitting TRBD1. The CDR3 spans 16 residues. Germline V gene lookup returns CDR1 LGHNA and CDR2 YNFKEQ. Germline trimming cut 4 bases from V and 12 bases from J; bases unmatched to any gene: 19. DNA for the CDR3: TGTGCCAGCAGCCCTACTAGTAGAGAGGACAGGGAGAACCACACCTTC. It specifies CASSPTSREDRENHTF.

This chain uses TRBV7-2 with TRBJ2-7; 7 bases align to TRBD1. CDR1 and CDR2 from the germline V gene are SGHTA and FQGNSA. Germline trimming cut 4 bases from V and 7 bases from J; bases unmatched to any gene: 7. This CDR3 spans 13 amino acids. CDR3: CASSSAGGREQYF. DNA of the CDR3: TGTGCCAGCAGCTCCGCAGGGGGAAGGGAGCAGTACTTC.

The chain recombines TRBV18 with TRBJ2-5; 10 bases fit TRBD2. The CDR3 length is 16 residues. Germline assignment: CDR1 KGHSH and CDR2 LQKENI. V was pared by 6 bases and J by 2 bases, with 9 bases of the junction left unmatched. CDR3 amino acids: CASSALAGVAQETQYF. DNA for the CDR3: TGTGCCAGCTCTGCGCTAGCGGGGGTGGCACAAGAGACCCAGTACTTC.

This clone has only a few counts. The DNA for the CDR3 is TGTGCCAGCAGTTACTCAGGAGGGCGTGAAGCTTTCTTT. Encoded protein: CASSYSGGREAFF. This chain uses TRBV6-5 with TRBJ1-1; D is uncertain. This CDR3 spans 13 amino acids. Germline loops: CDR1 MNHEY, CDR2 SVGAGI. V lost 0 bases and J lost 7, with 9 bases in between.

This sequence joins TRBV18 and TRBJ1-2; 7 bases are a match to TRBD1. The germline V gene encodes CDR1 KGHSH and CDR2 LQKENI. This CDR3 is built from 16 residues. The J segment lost 7 bases and the V segment lost 3 bases, leaving 14 bases of the junction unmatched. The CDR3 DNA is TGTGCCAGCTCACCTTCCGATCCGACAGGGTTGGGTGGCTACACCTTC. Translation gives CASSPSDPTGLGGYTF.

V usage is TRBV5-1 and J usage is TRBJ2-7, with D tentatively TRBD2 (6 bases). CDR1 is SGHRS and CDR2 is YFSETQ in the germline V gene. The CDR3 runs to 15 residues. V gave up 4 bases and J gave up 5 bases, with 19 bases separating them. Here the CDR3 reads CASSETGGVKNEQYF. DNA of the CDR3: TGCGCCAGCAGCGAAACTGGAGGGGTTAAGAACGAGCAGTACTTC.

The V gene is TRBV6-6, the J gene TRBJ1-2; 8 bases align to TRBD1. Germline-derived CDR1 and CDR2 are MNHNY and SVGAGI (reference sequence). V was pared by 0 bases and J by 7 bases, with 10 bases of the junction left unmatched. The CDR3 runs to 16 residues. In DNA, the CDR3 is TGTGCCAGCAGTTACTCCGGACAGGGCCAACTCGCTGGCTACACCTTC. Translating it yields CASSYSGQGQLAGYTF.

This chain connects TRBV7-2 to TRBJ2-7; a weak D match, TRBD1 (7 bases). V lost 1 base to trimming and J lost 1 base, with 11 bases between them. Germline CDR1 is SGHTA and CDR2 is FQGNSA. The CDR3 extends over 15 amino acids. CDR3 DNA sequence: TGTGCCAGCAGCTTAGTTCCAGGGGGGTCCTACGAGCAGTACTTC. It encodes CASSLVPGGSYEQYF.

This chain uses TRBV15 with TRBJ2-5, with 8 bases lining up with TRBD1. V trimming: 0 bases; J trimming: 8 bases; junction bases outside the gene matches: 2. The CDR3 length is 13 residues. CDR1 is LNHNV and CDR2 is YYDKDF in the germline V gene (reference sequence). Here the CDR3 reads CATSREQGATQYF. CDR3 DNA sequence: TGTGCCACCAGCAGAGAGCAGGGGGCTACCCAGTACTTC.

This chain connects TRBV10-2 to TRBJ1-2; TRBD1 matches at 8 bases. Germline-derived CDR1 and CDR2 are WSHSY and SAAADI. After removal of 3 bases from V and 4 bases from J, the junction contained 7 bases not matched to a gene. CDR3 length: 15 amino acids. The CDR3 region has the DNA TGCGCCAGCAGTGACAGGGGGCGATCCCCCTATGGCTACACCTTC. Protein: CASSDRGRSPYGYTF.

V usage is TRBV7-8 and J usage is TRBJ1-5; 7 bases fit TRBD1. Germline CDR1 reads SGHVS; CDR2 reads FQNEAQ. V trimming: 6 bases; J trimming: 4 bases; junction bases outside the gene matches: 9. The CDR3 spans 15 residues. CDR3 in amino acids: CASRRGRGRNQPQHF. DNA for the CDR3: TGTGCCAGCAGGAGGGGGCGGGGAAGAAATCAGCCCCAGCATTTT.

Regarding this clone: At one end, the junction sequence differs from germline, possibly due to a read error. This sequence joins TRBV7-3 and TRBJ1-2, with 7 bases aligning to TRBD1. Looked up from germline, CDR1 is SGHTA and CDR2 is FQGTGA. The CDR3 runs 13 residues. The CDR3 sequence is CASSLREGGQTSF. The CDR3 region has the DNA TGTGCCAGCAGCTTAAGGGAAGGGGGACAGACCTCCTTC.

This clone came up a few times. This chain connects TRBV25-1 to TRBJ1-4; D call uncertain. With 6 bases removed from V and 8 bases from J, the gap between germline ends came to 19 bases. The CDR3 sequence is 15 residues long. The germline V gene has CDR1 MGHDK and CDR2 SYGVNS. CDR3 amino acids: CASRSPPGHVEKLFF. The CDR3 DNA is TGTGCCAGCAGATCCCCCCCAGGCCACGTGGAAAAACTGTTTTTT.